The entry that follows covers one TCR beta chain sequence. The CDR3 totals 15 residues. The ends lost 4 bases at V and 1 base at J; junction bases unmatched: 3. The sample is drawn from a study of blood T cells in healthy people across ages. Using a J-beta primer mix together with a sample-barcoded 5' primer, a second PCR was run for roughly 7 to 12 cycles. One entry per CDR3 protein, called by TCRdb with MiXCR from the 5' RACE reads. This table holds around 800,000 distinct CDR3 sequences, 46% found once. This TCR was sampled from an elderly man in good health. V gene TRBV12-3 or TRBV12-4 combines with J gene TRBJ1-4, with 7 nucleotides matching TRBD1. The sequencing input was blood. CDR3 nucleotides: TGTGCCAGCAGTTACAGGGGATTAACTAATGAAAAACTGTTTTTT. Protein product: CASSYRGLTNEKLFF.